The present entry profiles one T cell receptor beta chain with its context. The table came from immunoSEQ multiplex PCR; TCRdb's copy has only in-frame clones and leaves some out. Of 630,000 or so clones in the sample, 80% to 90% were seen once. Germline V gives CDR1 LGHNA, CDR2 YSLEER. Trimming left V 0 bases short and J 0 bases short, with 17 bases between. The CDR3 consists of 18 residues. The record originates from a study of shared T cell receptors in the human thymus. These data also featured in a second study, about human thymus T cells.

The specimen sequenced was thymocytes. The TCR was taken from a boy younger than two with a congenital heart defect. V gene TRBV4-3 combines with J gene TRBJ1-1; D remains unclear. The CDR3 is CASSQEWLTLLMNTEAFF. In DNA, the CDR3 is TGCGCCAGCAGCCAAGAGTGGCTGACTTTGTTAATGAACACTGAAGCTTTCTTT.